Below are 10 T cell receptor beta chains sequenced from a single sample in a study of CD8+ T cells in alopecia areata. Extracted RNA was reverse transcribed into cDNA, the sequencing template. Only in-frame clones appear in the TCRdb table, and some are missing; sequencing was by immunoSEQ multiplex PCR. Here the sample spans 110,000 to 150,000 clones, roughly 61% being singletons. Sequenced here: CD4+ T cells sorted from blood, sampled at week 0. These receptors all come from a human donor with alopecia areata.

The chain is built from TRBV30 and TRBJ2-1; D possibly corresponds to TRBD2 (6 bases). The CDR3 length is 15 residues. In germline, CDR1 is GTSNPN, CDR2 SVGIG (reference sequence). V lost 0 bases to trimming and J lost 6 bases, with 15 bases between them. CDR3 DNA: TGTGCCTGGAGTGTACGGGGGACCCGTGGCAATGAGCAGTTCTTC. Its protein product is CAWSVRGTRGNEQFF. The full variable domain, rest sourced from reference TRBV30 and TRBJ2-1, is SQTIHQWPATLVQPVGSPLSLECTVEGTSNPNLYWYRQAAGRGLQLLFYSVGIGQISSEVPQNLSASRPQDRQFILSSKKLLLSDSGFYLCAWSVRGTRGNEQFFGPGTRLTVL.

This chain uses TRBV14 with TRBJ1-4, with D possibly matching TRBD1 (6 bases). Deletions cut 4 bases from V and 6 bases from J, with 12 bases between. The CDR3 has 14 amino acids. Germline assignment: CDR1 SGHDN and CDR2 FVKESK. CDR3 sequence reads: CASSRTDGYEKLFF. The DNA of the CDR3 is TGTGCCAGCAGCCGGACAGATGGATATGAAAAACTGTTTTTT.

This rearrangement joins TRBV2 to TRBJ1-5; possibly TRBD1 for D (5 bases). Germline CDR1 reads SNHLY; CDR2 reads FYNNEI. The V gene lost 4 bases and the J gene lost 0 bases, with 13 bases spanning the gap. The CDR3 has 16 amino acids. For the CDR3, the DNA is TGTGCCAGCAGTGTGGAGGGGCGGGTTAGCAATCAGCCCCAGCATTTT. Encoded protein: CASSVEGRVSNQPQHF.

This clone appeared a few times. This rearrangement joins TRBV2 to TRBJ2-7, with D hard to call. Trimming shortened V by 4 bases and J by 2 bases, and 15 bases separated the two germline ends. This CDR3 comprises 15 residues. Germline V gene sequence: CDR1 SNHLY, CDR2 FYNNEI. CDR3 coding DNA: TGTGCCAGCAGTGTCGGACCGAGGAAAACCTACGAGCAGTACTTC. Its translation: CASSVGPRKTYEQYF.

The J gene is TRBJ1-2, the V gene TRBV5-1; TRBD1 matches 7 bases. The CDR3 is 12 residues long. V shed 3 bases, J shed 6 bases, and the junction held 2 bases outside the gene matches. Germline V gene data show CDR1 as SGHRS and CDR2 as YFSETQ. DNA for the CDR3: TGCGCCAGCAGCTCCGGACAGGATGGCTACACCTTC. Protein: CASSSGQDGYTF.

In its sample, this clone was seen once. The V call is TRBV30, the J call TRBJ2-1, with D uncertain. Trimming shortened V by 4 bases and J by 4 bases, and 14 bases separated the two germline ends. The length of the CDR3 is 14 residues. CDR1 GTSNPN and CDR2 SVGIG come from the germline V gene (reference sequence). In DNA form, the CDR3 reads TGTGCCTGGACTGGCCTCTACCCGTACAATGAGCAGTTCTTC. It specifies CAWTGLYPYNEQFF.

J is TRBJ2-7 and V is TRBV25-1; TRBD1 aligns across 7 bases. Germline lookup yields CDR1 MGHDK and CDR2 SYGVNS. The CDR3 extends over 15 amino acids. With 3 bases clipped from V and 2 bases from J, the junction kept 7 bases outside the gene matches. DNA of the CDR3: TGTGCCAGCAGTGATCCGGGACAGCCAACCTACGAGCAGTACTTC. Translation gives CASSDPGQPTYEQYF.

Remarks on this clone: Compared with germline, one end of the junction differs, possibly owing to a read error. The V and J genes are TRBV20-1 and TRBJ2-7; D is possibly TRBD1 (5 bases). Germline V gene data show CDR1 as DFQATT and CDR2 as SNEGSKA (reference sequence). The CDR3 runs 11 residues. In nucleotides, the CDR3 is TGCAGTGCTATGCTTCAGGGATCCTCGGGCTTC. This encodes CSAMLQGSSGF.

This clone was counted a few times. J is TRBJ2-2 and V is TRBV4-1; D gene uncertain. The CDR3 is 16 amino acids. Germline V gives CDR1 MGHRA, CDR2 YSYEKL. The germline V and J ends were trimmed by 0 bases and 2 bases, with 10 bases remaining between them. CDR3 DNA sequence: TGCGCCAGCAGCCAAGACACAGCGATTAACACCGGGGAGCTGTTTTTT. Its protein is CASSQDTAINTGELFF.

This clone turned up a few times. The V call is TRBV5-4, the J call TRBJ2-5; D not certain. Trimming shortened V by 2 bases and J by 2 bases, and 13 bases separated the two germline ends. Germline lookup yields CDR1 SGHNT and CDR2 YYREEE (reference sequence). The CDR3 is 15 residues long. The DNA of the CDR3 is TGTGCCAGCAGCTTCGGCCGGAACCTTCAAGAGACCCAGTACTTC. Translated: CASSFGRNLQETQYF.